The next 4 T cell receptor beta chains were all read from a single sample in a study of control samples from healthy donors and cancer patients. Libraries were prepared by immunoSEQ multiplex PCR; TCRdb keeps only in-frame clonotypes and omits some of them. The table includes 100,000 to 150,000 clones, more than 90% detected once. The source material was blood. The receptor set was obtained from a man younger than 30 in good health.

This chain uses TRBV28 with TRBJ2-6, with 9 bases fitting TRBD1. Germline-derived CDR1 and CDR2 are MDHEN and SYDVKM. V lost 6 bases, J lost 0 bases, and 6 bases stayed unmatched. This CDR3 region has 17 residues. The CDR3 protein is CASRVTGGFSGANVLTF. The CDR3 nucleotides read TGTGCCAGCAGGGTGACAGGGGGATTCTCTGGGGCCAACGTCCTGACTTTC.

The chain employs TRBV3-1 (or the pseudogene TRBV3-2) and TRBJ2-7; unclear D gene. The CDR3 contains 14 residues. Trimming left V 0 bases short and J 2 bases short, with 8 bases between. Germline V gene sequence: CDR1 LGHDT, CDR2 YNNKEL (reference sequence). The CDR3 sequence is CASSQETVPYEQYF. The CDR3 DNA follows: TGTGCCAGCAGCCAAGAAACGGTTCCCTACGAGCAGTACTTC.

The chain carries TRBV3-1 (or the pseudogene TRBV3-2) and TRBJ1-6; TRBD1 is a possible D gene (5 bases). The ends were cut back, 0 bases at V and 1 base at J, with 16 bases in the middle. Per germline, CDR1 LGHDT and CDR2 YNNKEL (reference sequence). This CDR3 has 19 residues. CDR3 sequence reads: CASSQENPVGGSYNSPLHF. The CDR3, as DNA: TGTGCCAGCAGCCAAGAGAACCCAGTCGGGGGGTCCTATAATTCACCCCTCCACTTT.

This chain uses TRBV18 with TRBJ1-1; D remains unclear. Trimming removed 6 bases from V and 3 bases from J, with 11 bases in between. Germline loops: CDR1 KGHSH, CDR2 LQKENI. The CDR3 totals 13 residues. In nucleotides, the CDR3 is TGTGCCAGCTCCTCCGATTTGGACACTGAAGCTTTCTTT. Amino acids: CASSSDLDTEAFF.